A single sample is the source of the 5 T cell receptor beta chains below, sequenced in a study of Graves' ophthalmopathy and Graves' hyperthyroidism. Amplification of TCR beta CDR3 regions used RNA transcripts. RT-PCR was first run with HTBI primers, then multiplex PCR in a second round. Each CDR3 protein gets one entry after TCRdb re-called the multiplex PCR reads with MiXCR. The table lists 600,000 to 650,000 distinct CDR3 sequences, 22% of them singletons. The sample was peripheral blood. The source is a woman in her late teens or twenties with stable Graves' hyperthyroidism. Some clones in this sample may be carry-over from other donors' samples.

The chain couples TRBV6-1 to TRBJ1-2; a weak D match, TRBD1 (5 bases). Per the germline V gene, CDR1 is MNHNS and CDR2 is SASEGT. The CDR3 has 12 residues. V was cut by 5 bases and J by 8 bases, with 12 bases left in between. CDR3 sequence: CASSRGTWGYTF. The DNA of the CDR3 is TGTGCCAGCAGTAGGGGTACCTGGGGCTACACCTTC.

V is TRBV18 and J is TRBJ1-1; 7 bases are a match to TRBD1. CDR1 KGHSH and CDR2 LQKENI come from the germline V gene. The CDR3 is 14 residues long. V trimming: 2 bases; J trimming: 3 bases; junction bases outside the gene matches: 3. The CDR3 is CASSPNRGDTEAFF. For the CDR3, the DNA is TGTGCCAGCTCACCAAACAGGGGAGACACTGAAGCTTTCTTT.

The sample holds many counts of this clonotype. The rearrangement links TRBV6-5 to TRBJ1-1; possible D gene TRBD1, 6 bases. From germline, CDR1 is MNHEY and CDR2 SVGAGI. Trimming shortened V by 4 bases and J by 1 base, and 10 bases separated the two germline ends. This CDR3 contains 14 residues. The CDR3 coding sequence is TGTGCCAGCAGTTCGGACAGACGGAACACTGAAGCTTTCTTT. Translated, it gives CASSSDRRNTEAFF.

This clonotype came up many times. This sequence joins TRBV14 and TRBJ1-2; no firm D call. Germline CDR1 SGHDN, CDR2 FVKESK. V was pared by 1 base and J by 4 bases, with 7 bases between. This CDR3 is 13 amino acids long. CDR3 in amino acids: CASSQGGGYGYTF. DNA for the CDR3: TGTGCCAGCAGCCAAGGTGGAGGCTATGGCTACACCTTC.

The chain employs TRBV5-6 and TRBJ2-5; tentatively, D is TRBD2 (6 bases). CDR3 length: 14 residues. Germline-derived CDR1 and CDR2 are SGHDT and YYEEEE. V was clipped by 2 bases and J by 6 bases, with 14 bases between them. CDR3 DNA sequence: TGTGCCAGCAGCTTCAGGGACTCAAGGAAGACCCAGTACTTC. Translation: CASSFRDSRKTQYF.